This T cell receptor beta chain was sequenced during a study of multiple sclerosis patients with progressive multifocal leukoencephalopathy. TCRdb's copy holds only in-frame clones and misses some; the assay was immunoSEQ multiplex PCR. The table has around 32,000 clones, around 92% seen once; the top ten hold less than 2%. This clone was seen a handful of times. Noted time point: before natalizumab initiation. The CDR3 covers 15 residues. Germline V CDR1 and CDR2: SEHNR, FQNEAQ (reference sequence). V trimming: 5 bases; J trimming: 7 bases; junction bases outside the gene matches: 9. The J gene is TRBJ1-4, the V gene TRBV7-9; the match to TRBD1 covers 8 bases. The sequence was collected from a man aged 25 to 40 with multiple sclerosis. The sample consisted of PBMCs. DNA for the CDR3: TGTGCCAGCAGCGCCTGGACAGGGTTTGCTGAAAAACTGTTTTTT. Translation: CASSAWTGFAEKLFF.